A selection of T cell receptor beta chains follows, all from one sample in a study of OX40 agonist ivuxolimab in advanced cancers. Produced via immunoSEQ multiplex PCR; TCRdb's table is partial and in-frame only. The table has some 70,000 clones, over 85% seen once. This specimen was CD4+ or CD8+ T cells sorted from blood, taken in a trial of the OX40 agonist ivuxolimab. These receptors came from an adult with an advanced solid tumor such as melanoma, head and neck, liver or kidney cancer. Each CDR3 is given with its conserved first and last residue. The order of the fields is J gene, D gene, V gene, clone size, CDR3 DNA, CDR3 protein. A D gene is named only where the DNA matches it firmly. Rows may omit the clone size; those that give it use once, few, many or a size class.

TRBJ1-2,TRBD1,TRBV6-1,NA,TGTGCCAGCAGTGAAGAGGACAGGGTCTATGGCTACACCTTC,CASSEEDRVYGYTF
TRBJ1-2,NA,TRBV6-5,NA,TGTGCCAGCTCCTTAGATGGATACTATGGCTACACCTTC,CASSLDGYYGYTF
TRBJ1-6,NA,TRBV27,NA,TGTGCCAGCAGTTTAGCCCAAACGGGTAATTCACCCCTCCACTTT,CASSLAQTGNSPLHF
TRBJ2-1,NA,TRBV29-1,once,TGCAGCGCCGGAACCAATGAGCAGTTCTTC,CSAGTNEQFF
TRBJ2-1,TRBD2,TRBV11-2,NA,TGTGCCAGCAGCTTAGCGGGGGGGCCCTACAATGAGCAGTTCTTC,CASSLAGGPYNEQFF
TRBJ2-1,NA,TRBV4-2,NA,TGTGCCAGCAGCCAAGTCAAACTGTTCCCCTGGTATGAGCAGTTCTTC,CASSQVKLFPWYEQFF
TRBJ1-1,NA,TRBV5-1,NA,TGCGCCAGCAGTAGGGGGGATCTAGGGGAGGCTGAAGCTTTCTTT,CASSRGDLGEAEAFF
TRBJ2-1,NA,TRBV6-1,NA,TGTGCCAGCAGTGAAATACTAGGTTTGTACAATGAGCAGTTCTTC,CASSEILGLYNEQFF
TRBJ1-1,NA,TRBV2,NA,TGTGCCAGCAGTGAAGGCCCAAGGGCCTCGAACACTGAAGCTTTCTTT,CASSEGPRASNTEAFF
TRBJ2-5,NA,TRBV5-1,NA,TGCGCCAGCAGCTTGGCGGTGGGGGTCGGAGAGACCCAGTACTTC,CASSLAVGVGETQYF
TRBJ1-1,NA,TRBV11-2,NA,TGTGCCAGCAGCTTAGAGGGAGGGGCCAGCACTGAAGCTTTCTTT,CASSLEGGASTEAFF
TRBJ1-1,NA,TRBV4-2,NA,TGTGCCAGCAGCCAAGGTATGGGGAACACTGAAGCTTTCTTT,CASSQGMGNTEAFF
TRBJ2-5,NA,TRBV5-1,NA,TGCGCCAGCAGCTCATCGGGTACGAAAGTGTACCAAGAGACCCAGTACTTC,CASSSSGTKVYQETQYF
TRBJ1-5,TRBD1,TRBV7-2,few,TGTGCCAGCAGCAACGACAGGGGTCAGCCCCAGCATTTT,CASSNDRGQPQHF
TRBJ2-2,NA,TRBV2,NA,TGTGCCAGCTCGCTAGCTTCCTTCACCGGGGAGCTGTTTTTT,CASSLASFTGELFF
TRBJ2-7,NA,TRBV5-8,once,TGTGCCGCCAGCATCCCCAGGGGTATTGTCCACGAGCAGTACTTC,CAASIPRGIVHEQYF
TRBJ2-1,NA,TRBV29-1,NA,TGCAGCGTTGATGCAGGGTACAATGAGCAGTTCTTC,CSVDAGYNEQFF
TRBJ1-2,NA,TRBV7-8,NA,TGTGCCAGCAGCTCGAGACAGGCCATTTATGGCTACACCTTC,CASSSRQAIYGYTF
TRBJ1-4,NA,TRBV19,NA,TGTGCCAGTAGTATTGGAGGAGCAACTAATGAAAAACTGTTTTTT,CASSIGGATNEKLFF
TRBJ2-7,TRBD1,TRBV27,NA,TGTGCCAGCAGTCGAAAGGGTCAGGGGGCCTACGAGCAGTACTTC,CASSRKGQGAYEQYF
TRBJ2-7,TRBD1,TRBV6-1,NA,TGTGCCAGCAGCACCGGGACAGGGCCCTACGAGCAGTACTTC,CASSTGTGPYEQYF
TRBJ1-2,TRBD1,TRBV10-3,NA,TGTGCCATCAACCTGGGACAGGGCTATGGCTACACCTTC,CAINLGQGYGYTF
TRBJ2-7,NA,TRBV6-5,NA,TGTGCCAGCAGTGCCGACATTTCCCGGTACGAGCAGTACTTC,CASSADISRYEQYF
TRBJ1-2,NA,TRBV5-4,NA,TGTGCCAGCAGCCCCCGCGCCCCAGGATCCTATGGCTACACCTTC,CASSPRAPGSYGYTF
TRBJ2-1,TRBD2,TRBV6-5,NA,TGTGCCAGCAGAACTACTAGCGGGGTCAATGAGCAGTTCTTC,CASRTTSGVNEQFF
TRBJ2-5,NA,TRBV7-9,once,TGTGCCAGCAGCTTGAACATAGAGACCCAGTACTTC,CASSLNIETQYF
TRBJ1-5,NA,TRBV30,NA,TGTGCCTGGAGTGAGTCTAGCAATCAGCCCCAGCATTTT,CAWSESSNQPQHF
TRBJ2-1,TRBD1,TRBV4-2,NA,TGTGCCAGCAGCCCATCAGGGACAGGGGGAGATGAGCAGTTCTTC,CASSPSGTGGDEQFF
TRBJ2-7,TRBD1,TRBV7-7,few,TGTGCTAGCGCTACCCAACAGGGGTCCCACGAGCAGTACTTC,CASATQQGSHEQYF
TRBJ2-3,TRBD2,TRBV2,NA,TGTGCCAGCAGTAAACTAGCGGGGGGGCTTGATACGCAGTATTTT,CASSKLAGGLDTQYF
TRBJ2-2,TRBD1,TRBV5-6,NA,TGTGCCAGCAGCCATCGAAGCAGGGGGCTCTCCGGGGAGCTGTTTTTT,CASSHRSRGLSGELFF
TRBJ1-1,NA,TRBV30,NA,TGTGCCTGGAGACCTCGGACAAGTCCCACTGAAGCTTTCTTT,CAWRPRTSPTEAFF
TRBJ1-1,NA,TRBV6-5,NA,TGTGCCAGCAGTTACGGGTCGGGGGGGACCACTGAAGCTTTCTTT,CASSYGSGGTTEAFF
TRBJ2-7,NA,TRBV11-1,NA,TGTGCCAGCAGCTTCCGGGAAAAACCCTACGAGCAGTACTTC,CASSFREKPYEQYF
TRBJ1-3,NA,TRBV30,NA,TGTGCCTGGAGGGAGCCCCCCCAGCAGGCTGGAAACACCATATATTTT,CAWREPPQQAGNTIYF
TRBJ1-1,NA,TRBV9,NA,TGTGCCAGCAGCGTATCACTGGACAGAACTGAAGCTTTCTTT,CASSVSLDRTEAFF
TRBJ2-7,TRBD1,TRBV7-9,NA,TGTGCCAGCAGCGTGGACAGGGACGAGCAGTACTTC,CASSVDRDEQYF
TRBJ2-2,TRBD1,TRBV19,NA,TGTGCCAGTAGGCGTGGCCGGACAGGGGGGATTAGGACCGGGGAGCTGTTTTTT,CASRRGRTGGIRTGELFF
TRBJ2-1,TRBD2,TRBV7-8,NA,TGTGCCAGCAGCTTACGGGGGGGGGCCATCTACAATGAGCAGTTCTTC,CASSLRGGAIYNEQFF
TRBJ2-1,TRBD2,TRBV5-4,NA,TGTGCCAGCAAGGGATCAGCGGGGGCCATCAACAATGAGCAGTTCTTC,CASKGSAGAINNEQFF
TRBJ1-6,TRBD1,TRBV6-6,NA,TGTGCCAGCAGTACAGACAGGGGGTCGAGGAATTCACCCCTCCACTTT,CASSTDRGSRNSPLHF
TRBJ2-6,NA,TRBV29-1,few,TGCAGCGTTGACGAATCTGGGGCCAACGTCCTGACTTTC,CSVDESGANVLTF
TRBJ1-1,TRBD1,TRBV6-5,NA,TGTGCCAGCAGCTTAGAAGGGGGCACGAACACTGAAGCTTTCTTT,CASSLEGGTNTEAFF
TRBJ1-5,TRBD1,TRBV2,NA,TGTGCCAGCCGAGGACAGGGAAGCAATCAGCCCCAGCATTTT,CASRGQGSNQPQHF
TRBJ2-7,NA,TRBV2,NA,TGTGCCAGCAAAAATTACGGAGTCGGCTCCTACGAGCAGTACTTC,CASKNYGVGSYEQYF
TRBJ2-7,NA,TRBV15,once,TGTGCCACCAGCAGAGTACCCCCGGGGCTGGGGTACGAGCAGTACTTC,CATSRVPPGLGYEQYF
TRBJ2-7,TRBD2,TRBV5-1,NA,TGCGCCAGCAGCCGGAGCTCTAGCGGGGGGTCCCAGAGCTCCTACGAGCAGTACTTC,CASSRSSSGGSQSSYEQYF